This entry is about one T cell receptor beta chain. Its target is not known. The data belong to a study of cytomegalovirus exposure and HLA in healthy donors. Researchers ran the PCR with 60 Vbeta and 13 Jbeta primers. Assay used: immunoSEQ multiplex PCR; TCRdb lists only in-frame clones, some missing. The sample consists of more than 95,000 clones, around three quarters of them appearing once. Study outcomes and limitations: Earlier analysis yielded a pattern in which most TCR beta V segments were productive about 90% or about 30% of the time.

This TCR was sampled from a female donor in good health and CMV-seronegative. Sequencing was performed on PBMCs.

CDR3 sequence: CASSRGQGSGYTF. CDR3 nucleotide sequence: TGTGCCAGCAGTAGGGGACAGGGCTCTGGCTACACCTTC. The chain uses TRBV6-5 and TRBJ1-2, with 9 bases aligning to TRBD1. The V gene end was trimmed by 5 bases and the J gene end by 7 bases; junction bases not matched to a gene: 5. Germline V lookup: CDR1 MNHEY, CDR2 SVGAGI. The CDR3 has 13 amino acids.